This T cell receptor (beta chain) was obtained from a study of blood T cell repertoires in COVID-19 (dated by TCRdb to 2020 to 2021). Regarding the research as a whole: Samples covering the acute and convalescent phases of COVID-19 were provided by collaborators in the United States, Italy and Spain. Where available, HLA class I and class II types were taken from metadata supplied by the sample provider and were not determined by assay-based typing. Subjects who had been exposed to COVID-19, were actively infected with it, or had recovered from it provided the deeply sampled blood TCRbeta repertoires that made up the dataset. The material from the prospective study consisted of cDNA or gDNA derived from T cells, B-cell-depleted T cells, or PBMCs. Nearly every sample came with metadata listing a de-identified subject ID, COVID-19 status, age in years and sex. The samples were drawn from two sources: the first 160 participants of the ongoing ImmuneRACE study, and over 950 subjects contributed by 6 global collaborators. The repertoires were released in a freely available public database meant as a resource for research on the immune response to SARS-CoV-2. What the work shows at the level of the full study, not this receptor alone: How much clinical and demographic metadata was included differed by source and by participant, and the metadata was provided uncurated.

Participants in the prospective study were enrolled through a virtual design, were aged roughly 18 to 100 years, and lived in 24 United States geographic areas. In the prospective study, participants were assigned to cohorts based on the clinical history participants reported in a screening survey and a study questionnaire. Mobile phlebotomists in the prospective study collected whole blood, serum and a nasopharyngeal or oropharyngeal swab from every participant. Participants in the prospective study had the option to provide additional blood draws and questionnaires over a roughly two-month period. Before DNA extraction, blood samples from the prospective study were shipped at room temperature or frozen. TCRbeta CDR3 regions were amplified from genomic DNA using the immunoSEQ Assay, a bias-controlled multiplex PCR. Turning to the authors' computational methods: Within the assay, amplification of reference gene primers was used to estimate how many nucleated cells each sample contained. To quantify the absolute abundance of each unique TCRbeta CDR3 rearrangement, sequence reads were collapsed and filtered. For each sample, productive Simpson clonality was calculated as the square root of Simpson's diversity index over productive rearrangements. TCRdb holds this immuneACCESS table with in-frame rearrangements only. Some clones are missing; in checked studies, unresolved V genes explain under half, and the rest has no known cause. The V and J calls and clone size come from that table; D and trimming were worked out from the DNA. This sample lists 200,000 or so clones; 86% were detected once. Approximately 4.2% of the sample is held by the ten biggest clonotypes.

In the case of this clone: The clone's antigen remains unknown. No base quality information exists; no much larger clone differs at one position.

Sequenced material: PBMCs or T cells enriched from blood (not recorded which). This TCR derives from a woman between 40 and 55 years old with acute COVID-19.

The CDR3 loop reads CASSYWLAGITDTQYF. The nucleotide sequence is given as TGTGCCAGCAGTTACTGGCTAGCGGGGATCACAGATACGCAGTATTTT. The V and J genes are TRBV6-2 or TRBV6-3 and TRBJ2-3; the junction holds 9 bases that match TRBD2. CDR1 and CDR2 were assigned from the germline V gene as MNHEY and SVGEGT. Clipping removes 1 base from V and 2 bases from J, with 4 as the unmatched junction base count. Including cysteine and phenylalanine, the CDR3 has 16 amino acids. Only CDR3 DNA remains: 48 bases, in frame from the first base.